This T cell receptor beta chain was obtained from a study of blood T cell repertoires in COVID-19 (TCRdb year 2020). General notes on the study: Collaborator samples came from the United States, Italy and Spain and covered acute and convalescent phases of COVID-19. A freely available public database, intended as a resource for researchers studying the immune response to SARS-CoV-2, is where the repertoires were released. HLA class I and class II types, where available, came from metadata supplied by the sample provider rather than from assay-based typing. The prospective study material was composed of cDNA or gDNA derived from T cells, B-cell-depleted T cells, or PBMCs. Deeply sampled blood TCRbeta repertoires from subjects exposed to, actively infected with, or recovered from COVID-19 were included in the dataset. A de-identified subject ID, COVID-19 status, age in years and sex were almost always included in the sample metadata. The samples were drawn from two sources: the first 160 participants of the ongoing ImmuneRACE study, and 950 to 1,500 subjects contributed by 6 global collaborators. Paper-wide results and their limitations: Clinical and demographic metadata were provided uncurated, with the amount varying by source and participant.

At one collaborating source in Seattle, patients were enrolled during active infection and were followed longitudinally through the course of disease. Each collaborating institution followed its own protocols to collect whole blood in K2EDTA tubes. For TCRbeta analysis, collaborator samples were shipped as frozen whole blood, as isolated PBMCs, or as DNA extracted from either sample type. The immunoSEQ Assay, a bias-controlled multiplex PCR, was used to amplify TCRbeta CDR3 regions from genomic DNA. As for the original processing: The number of nucleated cells in each sample was estimated from the amplification of reference gene primers within the assay. To quantify the absolute abundance of each unique TCRbeta CDR3 rearrangement, sequence reads were collapsed and filtered. For each sample, productive Simpson clonality was calculated as the square root of Simpson's diversity index across productive rearrangements. TCRdb's version of the immuneACCESS table is confined to in-frame rearrangements and falls short of the full clone set. An unresolved V gene accounts for under half of the shortfall where checked; the remainder is of unknown origin. V, J and clone size derive from that table, while D and trimming were established from the DNA sequence. In all, the sample holds about 250,000 clones, and approximately 88% of those were seen once. Roughly 6% of the sample belongs to the ten largest clones.

On this clone: What this receptor recognizes is not known. No per-base quality is available; no much larger clone lies one base away.

At the junction V is shortened by 1 base and J by 1 base, with 11 bases in between. Sequences SGHTA (CDR1) and FQGNSA (CDR2) are obtained from the germline V gene. Reading from cysteine to phenylalanine, the CDR3 counts 16 amino acids. The CDR3 DNA has 48 bases and is translated from base 1. The sequence is built from TRBV7-2 and TRBJ1-5; the D gene cannot be named for sure. The origin of this receptor is a woman aged 30 to 39 with COVID-19, enrolled during active disease. Sequencing was performed on peripheral blood. CDR3 protein: CASSLDWGGSNQPQHF. The base sequence is TGTGCCAGCAGCTTAGATTGGGGAGGAAGCAATCAGCCCCAGCATTTT.